Listed here is a single T cell receptor (beta chain). Per the original data handling: Amplifying reference gene primers gave estimates of nucleated cell counts. Profiled with immunoSEQ multiplex PCR; TCRdb holds only in-frame clones, not every one. V and J calls and clone size follow that table, whereas D and trimming were derived from the DNA. The sample contains about 45,000 clones, roughly 80% of which appear only once. The CDR3 extends over 14 amino acids. CDR1 and CDR2 from the germline V gene are LGHDT and YNNKEL (reference sequence). Trimming took 4 bases from V and 4 from J; bases not matched to a gene: 5. This specimen belongs to a study of blood T cell repertoires in COVID-19. Study-wide background: Sources were T cells, B-cell-depleted T cells, or PBMCs; the material itself was cDNA or gDNA.

Sequencing was done on a sample of peripheral blood. The genes are TRBV3-1 (or the pseudogene TRBV3-2) and TRBJ2-3, with 7 bases matching TRBD2. The receptor was derived from a human donor in a cohort sampled during active COVID-19. This chain's CDR3 is CASSPQLASDTQYF. CDR3 nucleotide sequence: TGTGCCAGCAGCCCCCAACTAGCGTCAGATACGCAGTATTTT.